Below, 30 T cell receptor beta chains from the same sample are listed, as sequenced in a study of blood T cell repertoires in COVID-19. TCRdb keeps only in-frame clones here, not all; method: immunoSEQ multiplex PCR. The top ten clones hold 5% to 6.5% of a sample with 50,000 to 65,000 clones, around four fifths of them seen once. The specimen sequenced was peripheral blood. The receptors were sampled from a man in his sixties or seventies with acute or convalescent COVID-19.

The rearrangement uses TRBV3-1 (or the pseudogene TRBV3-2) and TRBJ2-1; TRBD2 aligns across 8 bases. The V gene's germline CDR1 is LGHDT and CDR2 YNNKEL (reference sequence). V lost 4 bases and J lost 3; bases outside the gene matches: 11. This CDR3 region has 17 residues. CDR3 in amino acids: CASSLWTSFTLYNEQFF. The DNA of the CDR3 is TGTGCCAGCAGCCTATGGACTAGCTTTACTCTCTACAATGAGCAGTTCTTC.

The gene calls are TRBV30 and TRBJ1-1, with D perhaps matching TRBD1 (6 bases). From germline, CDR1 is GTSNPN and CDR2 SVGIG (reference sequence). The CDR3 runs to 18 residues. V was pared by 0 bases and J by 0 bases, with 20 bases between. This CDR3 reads CAWSVKSVCGDMNTEAFF. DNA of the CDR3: TGTGCCTGGAGTGTAAAATCGGTATGTGGGGACATGAACACTGAAGCTTTCTTT.

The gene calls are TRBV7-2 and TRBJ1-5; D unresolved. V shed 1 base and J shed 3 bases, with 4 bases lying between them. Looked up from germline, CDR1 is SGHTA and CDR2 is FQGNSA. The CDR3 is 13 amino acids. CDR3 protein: CASSLVDNQPQHF. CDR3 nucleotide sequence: TGTGCCAGCAGCTTAGTAGACAATCAGCCCCAGCATTTT.

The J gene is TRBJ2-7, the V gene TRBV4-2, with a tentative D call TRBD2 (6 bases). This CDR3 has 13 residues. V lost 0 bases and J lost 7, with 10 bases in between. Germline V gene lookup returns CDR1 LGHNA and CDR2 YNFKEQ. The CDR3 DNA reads TGTGCCAGCAGCCAAGAGGAGGGGCGAGAGCAGTACTTC. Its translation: CASSQEEGREQYF.

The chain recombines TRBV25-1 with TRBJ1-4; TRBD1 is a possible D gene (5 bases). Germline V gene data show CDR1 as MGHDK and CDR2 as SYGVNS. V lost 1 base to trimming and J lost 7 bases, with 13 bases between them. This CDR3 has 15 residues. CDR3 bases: TGTGCCAGCAGTGAATCTTTAAGGGGAGGTGAAAAACTGTTTTTT. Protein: CASSESLRGGEKLFF.

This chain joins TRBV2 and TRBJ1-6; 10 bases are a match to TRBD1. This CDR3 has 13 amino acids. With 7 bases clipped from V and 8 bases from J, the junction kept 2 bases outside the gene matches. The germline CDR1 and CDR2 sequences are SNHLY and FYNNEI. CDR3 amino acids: CASTGTGDSPLHF. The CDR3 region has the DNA TGTGCCAGCACCGGGACAGGGGATTCACCCCTCCACTTT.

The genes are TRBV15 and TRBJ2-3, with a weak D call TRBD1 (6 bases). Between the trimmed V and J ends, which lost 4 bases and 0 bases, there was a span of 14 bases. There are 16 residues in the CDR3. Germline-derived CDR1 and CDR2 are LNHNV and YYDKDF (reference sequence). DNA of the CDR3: TGTGCCACCAGCACCAAAAGGACAGCTAGCACAGATACGCAGTATTTT. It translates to CATSTKRTASTDTQYF.

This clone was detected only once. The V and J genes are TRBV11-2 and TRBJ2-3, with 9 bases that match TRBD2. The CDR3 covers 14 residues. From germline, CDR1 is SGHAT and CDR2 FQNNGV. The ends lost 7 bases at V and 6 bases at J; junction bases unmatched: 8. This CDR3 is CASKPSGAQDTQYF. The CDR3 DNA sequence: TGTGCCAGCAAGCCTAGCGGGGCGCAGGATACGCAGTATTTT.

The CDR3 coding sequence is TGTGCCAGCAGTGAAGCCCGGGACATGGAGACCCAGTACTTC. Residues: CASSEARDMETQYF. V is TRBV2 and J is TRBJ2-5; D possibly corresponds to TRBD1 (6 bases). CDR1 and CDR2 (germline): SNHLY, FYNNEI. The V and J ends lost 0 bases and 5 bases respectively, with 10 bases between them. CDR3 length: 14 residues.

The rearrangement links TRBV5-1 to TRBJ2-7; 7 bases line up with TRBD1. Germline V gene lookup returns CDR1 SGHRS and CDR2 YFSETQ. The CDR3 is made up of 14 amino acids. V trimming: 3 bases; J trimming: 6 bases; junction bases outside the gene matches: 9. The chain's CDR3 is CASSSQGDRAEQYF. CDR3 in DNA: TGCGCCAGCAGCTCCCAGGGGGATCGTGCCGAGCAGTACTTC. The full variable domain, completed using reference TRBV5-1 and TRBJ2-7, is KAGVTQTPRYLIKTRGQQVTLSCSPISGHRSVSWYQQTPGQGLQFLFEYFSETQRNKGNFPGRFSGRQFSNSRSEMNVSTLELGDSALYLCASSSQGDRAEQYFGPGTRLTVT.

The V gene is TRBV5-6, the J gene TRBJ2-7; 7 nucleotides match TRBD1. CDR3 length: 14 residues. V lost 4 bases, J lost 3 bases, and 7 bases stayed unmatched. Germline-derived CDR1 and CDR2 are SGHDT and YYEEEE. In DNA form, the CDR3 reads TGTGCCAGCAGCCTTATGGGGACAGTCTACGAGCAGTACTTC. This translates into CASSLMGTVYEQYF.

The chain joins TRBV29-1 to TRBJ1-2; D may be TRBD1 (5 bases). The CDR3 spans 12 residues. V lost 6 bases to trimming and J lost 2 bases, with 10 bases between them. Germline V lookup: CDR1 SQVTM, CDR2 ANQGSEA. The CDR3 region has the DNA TGCAGCGTCTCTAGGGGAAACTATGGCTACACCTTC. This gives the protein CSVSRGNYGYTF.

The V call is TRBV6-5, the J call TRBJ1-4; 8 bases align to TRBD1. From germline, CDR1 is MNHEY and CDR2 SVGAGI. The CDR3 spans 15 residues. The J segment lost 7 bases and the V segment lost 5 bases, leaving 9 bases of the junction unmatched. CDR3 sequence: CASSPQGARVEKLFF. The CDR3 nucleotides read TGTGCCAGCAGTCCCCAGGGGGCGCGAGTTGAAAAACTGTTTTTT.

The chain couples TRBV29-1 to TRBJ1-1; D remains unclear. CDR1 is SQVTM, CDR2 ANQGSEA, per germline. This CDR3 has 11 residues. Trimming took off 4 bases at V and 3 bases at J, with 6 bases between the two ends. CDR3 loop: CSVALDTEAFF. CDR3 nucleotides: TGCAGCGTTGCTCTAGACACTGAAGCTTTCTTT.

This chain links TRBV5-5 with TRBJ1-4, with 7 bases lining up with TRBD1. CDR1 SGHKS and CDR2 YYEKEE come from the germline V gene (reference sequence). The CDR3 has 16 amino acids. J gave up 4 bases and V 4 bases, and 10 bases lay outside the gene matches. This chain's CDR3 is CASSPLAGTVNEKLFF. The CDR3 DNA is TGTGCCAGCAGCCCCCTGGCCGGGACAGTTAATGAAAAACTGTTTTTT.

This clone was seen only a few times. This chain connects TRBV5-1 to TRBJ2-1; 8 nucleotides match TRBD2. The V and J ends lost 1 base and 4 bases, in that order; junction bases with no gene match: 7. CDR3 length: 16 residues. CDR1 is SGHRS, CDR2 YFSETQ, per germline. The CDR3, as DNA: TGCGCCAGCAGCTTGATTCCAGCGGGGGAATACAATGAGCAGTTCTTC. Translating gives CASSLIPAGEYNEQFF.

The CDR3 protein is CASSSSGTASTDTQYF. DNA for the CDR3: TGCGCCAGCAGCAGCTCAGGGACAGCTAGCACAGATACGCAGTATTTT. This rearrangement joins TRBV5-1 to TRBJ2-3; TRBD1 aligns across 7 bases. Germline V gives CDR1 SGHRS, CDR2 YFSETQ. V shed 4 bases, J shed 0 bases, and the junction held 8 bases outside the gene matches. This CDR3 is built from 16 residues.

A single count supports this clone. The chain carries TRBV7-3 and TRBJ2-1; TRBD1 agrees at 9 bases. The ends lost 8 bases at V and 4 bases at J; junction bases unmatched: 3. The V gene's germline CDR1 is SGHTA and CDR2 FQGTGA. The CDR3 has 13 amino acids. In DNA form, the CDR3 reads TGTGCCAGCGGGACAGGGCTATACAATGAGCAGTTCTTC. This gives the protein CASGTGLYNEQFF. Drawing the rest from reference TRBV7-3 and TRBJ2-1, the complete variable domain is GAGVSQTPSNKVTEKGKYVELRCDPISGHTALYWYRQSLGQGPEFLIYFQGTGAADDSGLPNDRFFAVRPEGSVSTLKIQRTERGDSAVYLCASGTGLYNEQFFGPGTRLTVL.

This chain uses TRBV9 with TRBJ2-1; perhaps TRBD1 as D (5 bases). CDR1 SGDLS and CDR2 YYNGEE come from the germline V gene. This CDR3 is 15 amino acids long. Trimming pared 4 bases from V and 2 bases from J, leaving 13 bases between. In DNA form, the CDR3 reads TGTGCCAGCAGCCGAGACAGCCAAACCTACAATGAGCAGTTCTTC. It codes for CASSRDSQTYNEQFF. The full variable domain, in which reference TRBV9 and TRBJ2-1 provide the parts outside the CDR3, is DSGVTQTPKHLITATGQRVTLRCSPRSGDLSVYWYQQSLDQGLQFLIQYYNGEERAKGNILERFSAQQFPDLHSELNLSSLELGDSALYFCASSRDSQTYNEQFFGPGTRLTVL.

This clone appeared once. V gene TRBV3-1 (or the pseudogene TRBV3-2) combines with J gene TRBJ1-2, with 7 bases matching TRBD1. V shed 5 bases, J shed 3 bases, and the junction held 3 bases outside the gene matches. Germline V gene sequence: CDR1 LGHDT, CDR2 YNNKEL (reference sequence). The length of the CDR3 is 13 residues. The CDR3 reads CASSYGQDYGYTF. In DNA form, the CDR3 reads TGTGCCAGCAGCTATGGACAGGACTATGGCTACACCTTC.

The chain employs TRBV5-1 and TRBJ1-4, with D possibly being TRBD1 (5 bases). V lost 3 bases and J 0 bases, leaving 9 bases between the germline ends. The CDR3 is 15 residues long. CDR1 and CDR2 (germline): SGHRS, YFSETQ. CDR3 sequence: CASSSETATNEKLFF. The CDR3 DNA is TGCGCCAGCAGCTCCGAGACAGCAACTAATGAAAAACTGTTTTTT.

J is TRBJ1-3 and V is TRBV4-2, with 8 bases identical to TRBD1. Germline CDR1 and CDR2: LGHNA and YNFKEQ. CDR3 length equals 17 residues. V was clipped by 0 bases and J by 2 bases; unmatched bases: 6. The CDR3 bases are TGTGCCAGCAGCCAAGACTCGGGCAGGGGGCCTGGAAACACCATATATTTT. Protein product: CASSQDSGRGPGNTIYF.

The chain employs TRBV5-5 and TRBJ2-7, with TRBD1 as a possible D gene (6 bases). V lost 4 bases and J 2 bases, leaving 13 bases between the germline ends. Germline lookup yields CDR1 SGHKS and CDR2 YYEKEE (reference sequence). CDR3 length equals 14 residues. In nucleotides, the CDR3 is TGTGCCAGCAGCCCCCGGCAGGGGCCCTACGAGCAGTACTTC. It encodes CASSPRQGPYEQYF.

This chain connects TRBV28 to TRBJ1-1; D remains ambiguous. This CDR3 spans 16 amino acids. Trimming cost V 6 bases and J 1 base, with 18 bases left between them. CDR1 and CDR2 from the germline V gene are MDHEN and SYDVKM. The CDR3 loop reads CASRPMIGGKNTEAFF. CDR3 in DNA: TGTGCCAGCAGACCTATGATCGGAGGGAAGAACACTGAAGCTTTCTTT.

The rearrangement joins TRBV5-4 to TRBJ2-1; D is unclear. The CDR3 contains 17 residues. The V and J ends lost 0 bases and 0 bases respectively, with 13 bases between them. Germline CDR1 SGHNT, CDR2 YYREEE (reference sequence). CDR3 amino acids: CASSLAQTASSYNEQFF. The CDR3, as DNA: TGTGCCAGCAGCTTGGCCCAAACAGCCAGCTCCTACAATGAGCAGTTCTTC.

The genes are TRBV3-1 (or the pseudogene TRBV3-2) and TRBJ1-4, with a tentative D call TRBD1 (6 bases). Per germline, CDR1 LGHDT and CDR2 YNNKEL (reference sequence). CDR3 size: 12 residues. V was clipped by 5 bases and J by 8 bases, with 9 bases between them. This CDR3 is CASSNRDEKLFF. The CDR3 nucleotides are TGTGCCAGCAGCAACAGGGACGAAAAACTGTTTTTT.

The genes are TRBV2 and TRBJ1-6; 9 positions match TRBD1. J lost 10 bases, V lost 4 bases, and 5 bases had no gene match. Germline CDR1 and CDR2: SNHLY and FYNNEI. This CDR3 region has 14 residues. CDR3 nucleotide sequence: TGTGCCAGCAGTGTCGGACAGGGGAACTCACCCCTCCACTTT. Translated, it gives CASSVGQGNSPLHF. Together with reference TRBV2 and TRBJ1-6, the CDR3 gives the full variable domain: EPEVTQTPSHQVTQMGQEVILRCVPISNHLYFYWYRQILGQKVEFLVSFYNNEISEKSEIFDDQFSVERPDGSNFTLKIRSTKLEDSAMYFCASSVGQGNSPLHFGNGTRLTVT.

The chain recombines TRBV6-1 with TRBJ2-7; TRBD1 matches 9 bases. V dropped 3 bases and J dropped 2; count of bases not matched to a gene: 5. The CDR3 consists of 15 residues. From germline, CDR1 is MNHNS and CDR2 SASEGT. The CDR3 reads CASSDRDRAAYEQYF. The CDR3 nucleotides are TGTGCCAGCAGTGACCGGGACAGGGCGGCCTACGAGCAGTACTTC.

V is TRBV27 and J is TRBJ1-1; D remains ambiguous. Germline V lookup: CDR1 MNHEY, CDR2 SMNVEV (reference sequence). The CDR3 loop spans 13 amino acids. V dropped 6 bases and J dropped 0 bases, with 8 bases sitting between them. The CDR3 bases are TGTGCCAGCAGGGGCAGAATGAACACTGAAGCTTTCTTT. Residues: CASRGRMNTEAFF.

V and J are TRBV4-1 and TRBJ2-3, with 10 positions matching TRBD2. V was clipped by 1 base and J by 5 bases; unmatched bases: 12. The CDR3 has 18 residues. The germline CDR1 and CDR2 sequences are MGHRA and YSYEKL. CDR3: CASSQGAQRGGLGDTQYF. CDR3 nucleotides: TGCGCCAGCAGCCAAGGAGCTCAGCGGGGGGGCCTGGGAGATACGCAGTATTTT.